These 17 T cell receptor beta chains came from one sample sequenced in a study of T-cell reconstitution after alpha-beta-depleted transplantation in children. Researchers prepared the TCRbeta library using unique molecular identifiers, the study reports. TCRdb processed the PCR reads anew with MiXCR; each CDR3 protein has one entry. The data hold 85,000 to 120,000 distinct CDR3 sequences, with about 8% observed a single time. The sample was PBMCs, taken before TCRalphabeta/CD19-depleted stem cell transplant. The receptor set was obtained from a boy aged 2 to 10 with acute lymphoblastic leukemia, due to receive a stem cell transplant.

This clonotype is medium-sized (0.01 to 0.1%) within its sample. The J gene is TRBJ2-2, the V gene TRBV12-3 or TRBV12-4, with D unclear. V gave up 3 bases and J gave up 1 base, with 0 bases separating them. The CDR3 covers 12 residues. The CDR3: CASSLNTGELFF. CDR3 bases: TGTGCCAGCAGTTTGAACACCGGGGAGCTGTTTTTT.

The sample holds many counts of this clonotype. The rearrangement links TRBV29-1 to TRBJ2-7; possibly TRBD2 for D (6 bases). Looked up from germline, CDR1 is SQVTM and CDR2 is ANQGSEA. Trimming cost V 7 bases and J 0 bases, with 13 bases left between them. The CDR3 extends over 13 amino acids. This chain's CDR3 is CSAGDSSSYEQYF. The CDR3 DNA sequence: TGCAGCGCCGGGGACTCGAGCTCCTACGAGCAGTACTTC.

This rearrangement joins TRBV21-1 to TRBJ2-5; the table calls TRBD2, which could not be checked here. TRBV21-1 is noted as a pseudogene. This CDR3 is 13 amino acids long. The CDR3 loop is CAEGRGGLKTQYF. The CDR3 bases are TGTGCAGAGGGGCGGGGGGGCCTAAAGACCCAGTACTTC.

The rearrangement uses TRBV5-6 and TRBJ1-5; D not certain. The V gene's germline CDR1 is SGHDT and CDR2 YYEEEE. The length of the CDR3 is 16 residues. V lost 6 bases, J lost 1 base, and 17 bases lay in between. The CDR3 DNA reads TGTGCCAGCACCTACGGTGGCAGACGGAGCAATCAGCCCCAGCATTTT. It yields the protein CASTYGGRRSNQPQHF.

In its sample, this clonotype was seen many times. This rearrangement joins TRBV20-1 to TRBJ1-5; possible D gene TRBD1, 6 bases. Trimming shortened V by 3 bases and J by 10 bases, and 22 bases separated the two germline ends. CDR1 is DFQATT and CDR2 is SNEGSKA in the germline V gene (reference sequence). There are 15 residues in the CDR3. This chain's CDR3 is CSARGGGLINEPQHF. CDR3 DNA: TGCAGTGCTAGGGGAGGGGGATTAATCAACGAACCCCAGCATTTT.

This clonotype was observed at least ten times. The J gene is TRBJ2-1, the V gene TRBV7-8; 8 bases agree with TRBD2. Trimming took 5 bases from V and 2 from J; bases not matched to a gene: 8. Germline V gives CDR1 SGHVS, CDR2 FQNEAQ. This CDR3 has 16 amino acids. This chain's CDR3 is CASSLPGSGTYNEQFF. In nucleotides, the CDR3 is TGTGCCAGCAGCCTCCCGGGTAGCGGGACCTACAATGAGCAGTTCTTC.

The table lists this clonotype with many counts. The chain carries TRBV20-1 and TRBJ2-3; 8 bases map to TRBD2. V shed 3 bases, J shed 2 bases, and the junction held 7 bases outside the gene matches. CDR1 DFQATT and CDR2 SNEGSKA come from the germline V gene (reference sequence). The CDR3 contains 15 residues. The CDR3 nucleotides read TGCAGTGCTAGTGAGGGGCGGGGGGTCACAGATACGCAGTATTTT. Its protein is CSASEGRGVTDTQYF.

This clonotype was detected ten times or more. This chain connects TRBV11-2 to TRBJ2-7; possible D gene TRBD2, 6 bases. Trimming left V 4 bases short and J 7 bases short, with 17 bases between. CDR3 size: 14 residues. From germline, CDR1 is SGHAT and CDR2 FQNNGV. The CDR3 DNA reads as TGTGCCAGCAGCTACGGACTATCCGAGGGGGAGCAGTACTTC. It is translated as CASSYGLSEGEQYF.

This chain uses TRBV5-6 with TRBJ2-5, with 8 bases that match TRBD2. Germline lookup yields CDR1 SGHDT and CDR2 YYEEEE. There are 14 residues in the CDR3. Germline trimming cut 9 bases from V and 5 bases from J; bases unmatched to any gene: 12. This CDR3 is CAIGPRGGGETQYF. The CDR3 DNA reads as TGTGCCATCGGCCCCCGGGGGGGCGGCGAGACCCAGTACTTC.

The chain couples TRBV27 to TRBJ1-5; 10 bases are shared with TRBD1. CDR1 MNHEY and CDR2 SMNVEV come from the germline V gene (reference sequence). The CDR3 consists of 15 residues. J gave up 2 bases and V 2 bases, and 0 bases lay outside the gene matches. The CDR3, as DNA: TGTGCCAGCAGTTTAGGGACAGGGGGCAATCAGCCCCAGCATTTT. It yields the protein CASSLGTGGNQPQHF.

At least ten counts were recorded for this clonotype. The CDR3 protein is CASSQGPGQESQPQHF. For the CDR3, the DNA is TGTGCCAGCAGCCAAGGACCGGGACAGGAGAGTCAGCCCCAGCATTTT. The chain combines TRBV4-2 with TRBJ1-5, with 8 bases lining up with TRBD1. CDR3 length: 16 residues. The V gene end was trimmed by 1 base and the J gene end by 6 bases; junction bases not matched to a gene: 8. CDR1 and CDR2 from the germline V gene are LGHNA and YNFKEQ.

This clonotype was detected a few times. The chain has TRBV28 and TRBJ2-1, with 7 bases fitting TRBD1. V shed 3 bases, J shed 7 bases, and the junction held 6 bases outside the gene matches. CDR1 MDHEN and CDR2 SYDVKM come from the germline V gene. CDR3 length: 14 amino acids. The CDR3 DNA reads TGTGCCAGCAGTTTGATTGACAGGGAAAATGAGCAGTTCTTC. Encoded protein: CASSLIDRENEQFF.

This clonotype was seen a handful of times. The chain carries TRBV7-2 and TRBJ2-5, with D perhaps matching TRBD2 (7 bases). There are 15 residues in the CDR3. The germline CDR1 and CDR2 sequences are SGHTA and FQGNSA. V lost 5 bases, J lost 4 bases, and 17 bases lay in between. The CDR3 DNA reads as TGTGCCAGCAGCCGCGTAAGGGGGGGTGGAGAGACCCAGTACTTC. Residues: CASSRVRGGGETQYF.

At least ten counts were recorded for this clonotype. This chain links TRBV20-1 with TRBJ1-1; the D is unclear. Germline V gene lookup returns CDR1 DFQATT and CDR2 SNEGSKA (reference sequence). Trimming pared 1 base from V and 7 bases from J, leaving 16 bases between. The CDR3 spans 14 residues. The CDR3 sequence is CSARVPESVLEAFF. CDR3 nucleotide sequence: TGCAGTGCTAGAGTTCCCGAATCGGTACTTGAAGCTTTCTTT.

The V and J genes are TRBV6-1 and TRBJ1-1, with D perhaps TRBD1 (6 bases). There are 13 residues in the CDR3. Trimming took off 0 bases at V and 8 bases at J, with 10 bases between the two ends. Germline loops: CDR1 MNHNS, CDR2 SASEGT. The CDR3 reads CASSEAETGEAFF. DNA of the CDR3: TGTGCCAGCAGTGAAGCTGAAACAGGGGAAGCTTTCTTT.

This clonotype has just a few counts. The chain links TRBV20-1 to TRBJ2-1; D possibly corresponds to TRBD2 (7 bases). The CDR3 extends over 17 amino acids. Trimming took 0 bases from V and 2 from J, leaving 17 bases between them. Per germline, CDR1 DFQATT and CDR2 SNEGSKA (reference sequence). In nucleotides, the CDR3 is TGCAGTGCTAGAGATCCCCGAGTGGGGGGGCCCTACAATGAGCAGTTCTTC. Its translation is CSARDPRVGGPYNEQFF.

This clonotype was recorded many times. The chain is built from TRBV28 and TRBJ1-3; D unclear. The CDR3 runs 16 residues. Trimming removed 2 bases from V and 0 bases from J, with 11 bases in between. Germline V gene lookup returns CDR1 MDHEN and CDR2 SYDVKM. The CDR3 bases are TGTGCCAGCAGTTTAAGTGGCAGCCACTCTGGAAACACCATATATTTT. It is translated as CASSLSGSHSGNTIYF.